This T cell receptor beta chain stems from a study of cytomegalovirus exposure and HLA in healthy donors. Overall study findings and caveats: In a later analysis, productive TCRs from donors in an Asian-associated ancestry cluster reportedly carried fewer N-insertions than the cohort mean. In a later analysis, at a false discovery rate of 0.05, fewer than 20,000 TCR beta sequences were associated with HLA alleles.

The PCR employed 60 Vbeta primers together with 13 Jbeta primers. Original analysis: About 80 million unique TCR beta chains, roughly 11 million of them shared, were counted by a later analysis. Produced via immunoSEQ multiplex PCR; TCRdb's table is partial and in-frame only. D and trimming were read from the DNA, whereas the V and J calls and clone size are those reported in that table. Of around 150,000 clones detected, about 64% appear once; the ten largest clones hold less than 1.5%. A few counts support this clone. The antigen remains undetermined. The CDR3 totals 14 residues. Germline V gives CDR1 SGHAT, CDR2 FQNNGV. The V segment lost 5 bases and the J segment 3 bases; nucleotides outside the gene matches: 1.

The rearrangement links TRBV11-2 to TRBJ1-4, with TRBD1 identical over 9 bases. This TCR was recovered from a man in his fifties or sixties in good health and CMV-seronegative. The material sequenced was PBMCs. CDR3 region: CASSNRGPNEKLFF. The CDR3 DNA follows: TGTGCCAGCAGCAACAGGGGGCCTAATGAAAAACTGTTTTTT.